In its sample, the clone carrying this TCR beta chain was seen a few times. Antigen specificity is unknown. The repertoire was sequenced with immunoSEQ multiplex PCR; TCRdb's copy has only in-frame clones and lacks some. This sample has under 100,000 clones, with around nine tenths found just once. Trimming cost V 5 bases and J 4 bases; bases outside gene matches: 6. The CDR3 extends over 14 amino acids. Germline V gives CDR1 SNHLY, CDR2 FYNNEI. Autoimmune disease history or systemic immunosuppression led to patient exclusion. The sample comes from a study of OX40 agonist ivuxolimab in advanced cancers. Study background: Of mixed ages from about 20 to 80 and averaging 60 years, the group was more than 65% male. Two cutaneous melanoma patients and one hepatocellular carcinoma patient, three in all, had partial responses. Study-level results: The specificity for antigen of the expanded peripheral T cells was not determined.

The specimen was CD4+ or CD8+ T cells sorted from blood, collected in a trial of the OX40 agonist ivuxolimab. The chain has TRBV2 and TRBJ1-1; 8 bases line up with TRBD1. This TCR came from an adult with an advanced solid tumor such as melanoma, head and neck, liver or kidney cancer. CDR3 in DNA: TGTGCCAGCAGTCGAACAGGGGGAGGCACTGAAGCTTTCTTT. It encodes CASSRTGGGTEAFF.